The present entry profiles one TCR beta chain with its context. Its antigen is unidentified. CDR3 size: 17 residues. The V gene's germline CDR1 is SGHRS and CDR2 YFSETQ. Germline trimming cut 4 bases from V and 7 bases from J; bases unmatched to any gene: 10. These data come from a study of identical twins. Template switching created a universal primer site, and the cDNA included unique molecular identifiers. TCRdb used MiXCR to reprocess the 5' RACE reads, holding one entry per CDR3 protein. The table records around 1.7 million distinct CDR3 sequences, under 35% of them present only once. General study findings and limits: There was an excess of low generation probability in the out-of-frame alpha sequences that twins shared. Zero-insertion analyses might be partly confounded by invariant T cells like MAIT and iNKT.

The receptor's source is a newborn girl in good health. The chain carries TRBV5-1 and TRBJ1-6, with 11 bases aligning to TRBD1. Sequencing was done on a sample of cord blood. In DNA form, the CDR3 reads TGCGCCAGCAGCATCTTACCGGGACAGGGGGGGAATTCACCCCTCCACTTT. Protein: CASSILPGQGGNSPLHF. The entire variable domain, with the rest obtained from reference TRBV5-1 and TRBJ1-6, is as follows: KAGVTQTPRYLIKTRGQQVTLSCSPISGHRSVSWYQQTPGQGLQFLFEYFSETQRNKGNFPGRFSGRQFSNSRSEMNVSTLELGDSALYLCASSILPGQGGNSPLHFGNGTRLTVT.